Below are 8 T cell receptor beta chains sequenced from a single sample in a study of blood T cell repertoires in COVID-19. The table came from immunoSEQ multiplex PCR; TCRdb's copy has only in-frame clones and leaves some out. Of around 200,000 clones listed, under 90% are singletons. Sequenced: peripheral blood. The receptor source for this set is a human donor in a cohort sampled during active COVID-19.

This clone has a single count. The chain recombines TRBV4-2 with TRBJ2-5; no clear D. This CDR3 is 14 amino acids long. CDR1 is LGHNA and CDR2 is YNFKEQ in the germline V gene. V was trimmed by 2 bases and J by 3 bases, leaving 10 bases between them. The CDR3 sequence is CASSQTGSKETQYF. As DNA, the CDR3 is TGTGCCAGCAGCCAAACCGGGTCTAAAGAGACCCAGTACTTC.

This clone was seen a single time. The chain carries TRBV6-5 and TRBJ2-7; possible D gene TRBD2, 7 bases. The CDR3 consists of 13 residues. The V end lost 7 bases, the J end lost 4 bases, and 14 bases lay between the germline ends. CDR1 is MNHEY, CDR2 SVGAGI, per germline. The CDR3 region is CASKTGGRYEQYF. In DNA form, the CDR3 reads TGTGCCAGCAAAACGGGGGGCCGTTACGAGCAGTACTTC.

The chain employs TRBV6-5 and TRBJ1-5; no firm D call. This CDR3 comprises 15 residues. V was cut by 0 bases and J by 7 bases, with 13 bases left in between. CDR1 is MNHEY, CDR2 SVGAGI, per germline. The CDR3 loop reads CASSYSPGFGQPQHF. In nucleotides, the CDR3 is TGTGCCAGCAGTTACTCCCCGGGGTTCGGCCAGCCCCAGCATTTT.

The genes are TRBV2 and TRBJ2-7; 8 nucleotides agree with TRBD1. This CDR3 spans 14 amino acids. From germline, CDR1 is SNHLY and CDR2 FYNNEI. V was clipped by 7 bases and J by 0 bases; unmatched bases: 5. CDR3 loop: CASIETGVSYEQYF. In DNA form, the CDR3 reads TGTGCCAGCATCGAGACAGGGGTCTCCTACGAGCAGTACTTC.

The CDR3 nucleotides read TGTGCCTGGAGATTGACCGGGACAGGGGGAAGCACTGAAGCTTTCTTT. This sequence encodes CAWRLTGTGGSTEAFF. This chain joins TRBV30 and TRBJ1-1; 11 bases align to TRBD1. CDR3 length: 16 residues. After removal of 3 bases from V and 4 bases from J, the junction contained 10 bases not matched to a gene. Germline V gene lookup returns CDR1 GTSNPN and CDR2 SVGIG (reference sequence).

V is TRBV19 and J is TRBJ2-4, with 8 bases aligning to TRBD1. CDR3 size: 14 residues. V lost 3 bases to trimming and J lost 11 bases; unmatched junction nucleotides: 9. In germline, CDR1 is LNHDA, CDR2 SQIVND (reference sequence). The CDR3 DNA reads as TGTGCCAGTAGTATGCTACAGGCAGGGGGCGTTCAGTACTTC. This sequence encodes CASSMLQAGGVQYF.

This clone was seen only a few times. The genes are TRBV6-6 and TRBJ1-2; D might be TRBD1 (6 bases). This CDR3 has 12 amino acids. Germline V gene data show CDR1 as MNHNY and CDR2 as SVGAGI (reference sequence). Trimming stripped 7 bases from V and 3 bases from J, with 9 bases between. DNA of the CDR3: TGTGCCAGCAATCGACAGGACTATGGCTACACCTTC. Translating gives CASNRQDYGYTF.

This rearrangement joins TRBV5-4 to TRBJ2-7, with 9 positions matching TRBD1. Trimming took 3 bases from V and 2 from J; bases not matched to a gene: 6. Germline V gene lookup returns CDR1 SGHNT and CDR2 YYREEE (reference sequence). The CDR3 contains 15 residues. The CDR3 nucleotides read TGTGCCAGCAGCTCCCGGACAGGGGCTCCCTACGAGCAGTACTTC. Its translation is CASSSRTGAPYEQYF.